This record looks at one T cell receptor (beta chain) sequence and its context. What antigen it recognizes has not been identified. Per-base quality was not reported, and no clone a single base away is much larger than it. This record belongs to a study of a mutant IDH1 vaccine in newly diagnosed glioma (dated by TCRdb to the early 2020s). Study-wide context: Patients received eight vaccinations in weeks 1, 3, 5, 7, 11, 15, 19 and 23, corresponding to visits V03 through V10. Peripheral blood was drawn at six visits: V03 (baseline), V05, V07, V10, V12 and V13. Before enrollment, patients had received standard therapy of radiotherapy alone, temozolomide alone, or radiochemotherapy with temozolomide; most received the combination. Vaccination began 4-6 weeks after radiotherapy alone, or alongside temozolomide cycles in the chemotherapy-containing groups. Longitudinal TCRB deep sequencing was done for 25 to 30 treated patients, wherever samples were available for exploratory analyses. Of the 32 patients who were treated, around 62% were male and roughly 38% were female, and the mean age was around 40 years.

The library was built by means of the immunoSEQ multiplex PCR assay. Rearranged TCR beta chain sequences were amplified with the hsTCRB Kit following the manufacturer's protocol. TCRB libraries were sequenced on an Illumina MiSeq. The authors' analysis ran thus. The kit vendor's proprietary platform handled demultiplexing, trimming and gene mapping. Imported from immuneACCESS, the table was reduced by TCRdb to in-frame sequences with V and J called. These copies leave out some clones; in studies compared against another copy, an unresolved V gene accounts for under half, and the cause of the remainder is not known. Clone size and the V and J calls come from that table; the DNA yielded D and trimming. Here the sample has about 21,000 clones; roughly nine tenths occur a single time. The ten largest clonotypes hold 5.7% of the sample. This specimen's time point label, interpreted: week 11, during vaccination. A 20-mer mutant IDH1 peptide at 300 micrograms in Montanide made up each vaccine dose, which was injected subcutaneously together with topical imiquimod. Newly diagnosed WHO grade 3 or 4 IDH1-mutant astrocytomas showing loss of nuclear ATRX were present in the donors. The samples were drawn from NOA16, a multicentre, single-arm, open-label phase I trial in Germany that tested a mutant IDH1 peptide vaccine in humans for the first time. The DNeasy Blood and Tissue Kit was used to extract genomic DNA from EDTA blood for TCRB sequencing.

Broad study findings and their caveats: The authors stated that sample limitations prevented analyses of patient blood samples from being reproduced. Pseudoprogression seemed to be unrelated to changes in the top peripheral T cell clonotypes found by TCRB sequencing. Availability determined which PBMC samples were chosen for TCRB deep sequencing. Immune responses induced by the vaccine were seen in 90% to 95% of patients across multiple MHC alleles.

The sequencing used PBMCs, collected from a glioma patient whose treatment included an IDH1 peptide vaccine. This sequence originates from a woman aged 35 to 49 with glioma.

The nucleotide sequence reads TGTGCCAGCAGCCACCCTAGCGGGAGTTCCCATGAGCAGTTCTTC. Translated, this gives CASSHPSGSSHEQFF. In this chain, TRBV6-5 is recombined with TRBJ2-1, with TRBD2 matching 10 junction bases. Inclusive of the bounding cysteine and phenylalanine, the CDR3 is 15 residues long. Kept here is only the CDR3 DNA, which spans 45 bases and is read in frame from base 1. V loses 6 bases at its end and J loses 8 bases; junction bases beyond the gene matches: 10. Looking up the germline V gene yields CDR1 MNHEY and CDR2 SVGAGI.